This T cell receptor beta chain appears in the sequencing data of a study of T cells in Graves' hyperthyroidism and ophthalmopathy. The CDR3 is 12 residues long. The germline V and J ends were trimmed by 8 bases and 9 bases, with 17 bases remaining between them. The TCR beta CDR3 regions underwent amplification using RNA transcripts as the source. First-round RT-PCR with HTBI primers amplified the TCR CDR3 region. TCRdb passed the multiplex PCR reads through MiXCR, listing each CDR3 protein once. The table records about 570,000 distinct CDR3 sequences, 40% to 55% of them present only once. This clonotype appeared many times.

J is TRBJ2-7 and V is TRBV12-3 or TRBV12-4; tentative D call: TRBD1 (6 bases). This sequence originates from an adult woman with Graves' disease, either hyperthyroidism or ophthalmopathy (not recorded which). The material sequenced was peripheral blood or thyroid tissue (not recorded which). DNA of the CDR3: TGTGCCAGCCGGGACATTGGAGAGGGGCAGTACTTC. Translation: CASRDIGEGQYF.